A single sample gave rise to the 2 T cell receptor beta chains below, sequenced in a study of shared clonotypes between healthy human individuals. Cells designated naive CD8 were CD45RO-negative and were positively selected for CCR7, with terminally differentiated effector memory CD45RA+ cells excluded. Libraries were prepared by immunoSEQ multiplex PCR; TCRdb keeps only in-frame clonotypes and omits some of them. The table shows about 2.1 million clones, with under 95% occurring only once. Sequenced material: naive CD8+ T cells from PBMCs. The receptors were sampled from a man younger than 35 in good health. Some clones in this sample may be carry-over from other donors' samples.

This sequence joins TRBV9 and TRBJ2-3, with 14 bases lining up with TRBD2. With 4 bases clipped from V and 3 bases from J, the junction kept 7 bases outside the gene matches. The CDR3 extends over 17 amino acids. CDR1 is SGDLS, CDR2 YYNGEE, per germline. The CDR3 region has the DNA TGTGCCAGCAGCACGAGGGGACTAGCGGGAGAAACAGATACGCAGTATTTT. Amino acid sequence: CASSTRGLAGETDTQYF.

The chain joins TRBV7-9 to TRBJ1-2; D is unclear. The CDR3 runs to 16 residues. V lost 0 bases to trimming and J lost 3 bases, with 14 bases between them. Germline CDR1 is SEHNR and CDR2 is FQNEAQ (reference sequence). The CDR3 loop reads CASSLAQTSNDYGYTF. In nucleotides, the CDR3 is TGTGCCAGCAGCTTAGCGCAAACCTCAAACGACTATGGCTACACCTTC.